Listed below are T cell receptor beta chains from one sample, sequenced in a study of T cell responses to AZD1222 COVID-19 vaccine. The repertoire was sequenced with immunoSEQ multiplex PCR; TCRdb's copy has only in-frame clones and lacks some. This table holds approximately 180,000 clones, approximately 94% found once. Specimen: peripheral blood, collected 28 days after the second dose of the MenACWY control vaccine. The receptors derive from an adult who received the MenACWY meningococcal vaccine as a control. Both conserved end residues are part of each CDR3. The D gene is left open where the match is weak. Part of the rows lack a size; the others show once, few, many or a class for expanded clones.

v_call: TRBV15; j_call: TRBJ1-2; d_call: TRBD1; clone_size: NA; cdr3_aa: CATSRGDRGANYGYTF; cdr3_nt: TGTGCCACCAGCAGAGGAGACAGGGGAGCTAACTATGGCTACACCTTC
v_call: TRBV7-2; j_call: TRBJ1-5; d_call: NA; clone_size: once; cdr3_aa: CASSLLGQPQHF; cdr3_nt: TGTGCCAGCAGCTTACTAGGACAGCCCCAGCATTTT
v_call: TRBV5-1; j_call: TRBJ2-1; d_call: TRBD2; clone_size: NA; cdr3_aa: CASSLDGGRALGEQFF; cdr3_nt: TGCGCCAGCAGCTTGGATGGCGGGAGGGCCTTAGGTGAGCAGTTCTTC
v_call: TRBV10-3; j_call: TRBJ2-7; d_call: TRBD1; clone_size: NA; cdr3_aa: CAIKEKRGTGAHEQYF; cdr3_nt: TGTGCCATCAAGGAAAAGCGTGGGACAGGGGCCCACGAGCAGTACTTC
v_call: TRBV6-2/TRBV6-3; j_call: TRBJ1-1; d_call: NA; clone_size: NA; cdr3_aa: CASSWIRMNTEAFF; cdr3_nt: TGTGCCAGCAGTTGGATACGGATGAACACTGAAGCTTTCTTT
v_call: TRBV29-1; j_call: TRBJ2-1; d_call: TRBD2; clone_size: NA; cdr3_aa: CSVVGLAGQSSYNEQFF; cdr3_nt: TGCAGCGTTGTGGGACTAGCGGGACAAAGCTCCTACAATGAGCAGTTCTTC
v_call: TRBV30; j_call: TRBJ1-6; d_call: NA; clone_size: NA; cdr3_aa: CAWSVQAGPNSPLHF; cdr3_nt: TGTGCCTGGAGTGTACAAGCCGGGCCCAATTCACCCCTCCACTTT
v_call: TRBV5-6; j_call: TRBJ1-2; d_call: NA; clone_size: NA; cdr3_aa: CASSPGGLGSMYGYTF; cdr3_nt: TGTGCCAGCAGCCCGGGGGGCTTAGGTAGTATGTATGGCTACACCTTC
v_call: TRBV5-1; j_call: TRBJ2-7; d_call: TRBD1; clone_size: NA; cdr3_aa: CASSLGGSGGAYEQYF; cdr3_nt: TGCGCCAGCAGCTTGGGTGGTTCAGGGGGTGCCTACGAGCAGTACTTC
v_call: TRBV7-8; j_call: TRBJ2-4; d_call: TRBD1; clone_size: NA; cdr3_aa: CASSSGQGKNIQYF; cdr3_nt: TGTGCCAGCAGCTCAGGACAGGGCAAAAACATTCAGTACTTC
v_call: TRBV6-5; j_call: TRBJ2-1; d_call: NA; clone_size: NA; cdr3_aa: CASSYRTVGEQFF; cdr3_nt: TGTGCCAGCAGTTACCGGACGGTGGGTGAGCAGTTCTTC
v_call: TRBV21-1; j_call: TRBJ2-1; d_call: NA; clone_size: NA; cdr3_aa: CASSKAGVPSGSIDEQFF; cdr3_nt: TGTGCCAGCAGCAAAGCGGGAGTCCCTAGCGGGAGTATCGATGAGCAGTTCTTC
v_call: TRBV3-1/TRBV3-2; j_call: TRBJ2-3; d_call: NA; clone_size: NA; cdr3_aa: CASSPTGDTQYF; cdr3_nt: TGTGCCAGCAGCCCCACCGGAGATACGCAGTATTTT
v_call: TRBV15; j_call: TRBJ2-7; d_call: NA; clone_size: NA; cdr3_aa: CATSRVGGSYEQYF; cdr3_nt: TGTGCCACCAGCAGAGTTGGGGGCTCGTACGAGCAGTACTTC
v_call: TRBV30; j_call: TRBJ1-1; d_call: NA; clone_size: NA; cdr3_aa: CAWSHLHGSTEAFF; cdr3_nt: TGTGCCTGGAGTCATCTACACGGAAGCACTGAAGCTTTCTTT
v_call: TRBV5-1; j_call: TRBJ1-1; d_call: TRBD1; clone_size: NA; cdr3_aa: CASSATGGPRIPEAFF; cdr3_nt: TGCGCCAGCAGCGCCACAGGGGGCCCCCGGATCCCTGAAGCTTTCTTT
v_call: TRBV24-1; j_call: TRBJ2-3; d_call: TRBD2; clone_size: once; cdr3_aa: CATSDPASGSGTDTQYF; cdr3_nt: TGTGCCACCAGTGACCCAGCTAGCGGGAGTGGTACAGATACGCAGTATTTT
v_call: TRBV10-3; j_call: TRBJ2-5; d_call: NA; clone_size: NA; cdr3_aa: CAISESRREETQYF; cdr3_nt: TGTGCCATCAGTGAGTCGCGCAGGGAAGAGACCCAGTACTTC
v_call: TRBV11-3; j_call: TRBJ1-2; d_call: NA; clone_size: NA; cdr3_aa: CASSLEGGATGYTF; cdr3_nt: TGTGCCAGCAGCTTAGAAGGCGGGGCTACGGGCTACACCTTC
v_call: TRBV5-1; j_call: TRBJ1-2; d_call: NA; clone_size: NA; cdr3_aa: CASSLEGVDGYTF; cdr3_nt: TGCGCCAGCAGCTTGGAGGGGGTCGATGGCTACACCTTC
v_call: TRBV5-6; j_call: TRBJ1-2; d_call: TRBD1; clone_size: NA; cdr3_aa: CASSPSGGAVYGYTF; cdr3_nt: TGTGCCAGCAGCCCCTCAGGGGGCGCGGTCTATGGCTACACCTTC
v_call: TRBV27; j_call: TRBJ1-5; d_call: NA; clone_size: NA; cdr3_aa: CASSRDGKLNQPQHF; cdr3_nt: TGTGCCAGCAGTCGGGACGGAAAGCTCAATCAGCCCCAGCATTTT
v_call: TRBV6-5; j_call: TRBJ2-7; d_call: TRBD2; clone_size: NA; cdr3_aa: CASSPISGRFYEQYF; cdr3_nt: TGTGCCAGCAGCCCCATCAGCGGGAGGTTCTACGAGCAGTACTTC
v_call: TRBV6-1; j_call: TRBJ1-3; d_call: NA; clone_size: NA; cdr3_aa: CASSEGAASGNTIYF; cdr3_nt: TGTGCCAGCAGTGAAGGGGCAGCCTCTGGAAACACCATATATTTT
v_call: TRBV7-8; j_call: TRBJ2-7; d_call: TRBD1; clone_size: NA; cdr3_aa: CASSLGTGGVEQYF; cdr3_nt: TGTGCCAGCAGCTTGGGGACAGGGGGCGTCGAGCAGTACTTC
v_call: TRBV25-1; j_call: TRBJ2-2; d_call: NA; clone_size: NA; cdr3_aa: CASSDPSVGPKRGELFF; cdr3_nt: TGTGCCAGCAGTGACCCCTCCGTTGGACCTAAGAGGGGGGAGCTGTTTTTT
v_call: TRBV2; j_call: TRBJ1-4; d_call: NA; clone_size: NA; cdr3_aa: CASTRSKDSYEKLFF; cdr3_nt: TGTGCCAGCACTAGAAGCAAGGACTCCTACGAAAAACTGTTTTTT
v_call: TRBV25-1; j_call: TRBJ1-4; d_call: NA; clone_size: NA; cdr3_aa: CASSDRVGEKLFF; cdr3_nt: TGTGCCAGCAGTGACAGGGTGGGGGAAAAACTGTTTTTT
v_call: TRBV19; j_call: TRBJ2-7; d_call: NA; clone_size: NA; cdr3_aa: CASSMGVSKWYF; cdr3_nt: TGTGCCAGTAGTATGGGCGTCTCGAAGTGGTACTTC
v_call: TRBV9; j_call: TRBJ1-4; d_call: NA; clone_size: NA; cdr3_aa: CASSTNSRVANEKLFF; cdr3_nt: TGTGCCAGCAGCACAAACTCGAGGGTGGCTAATGAAAAACTGTTTTTT
v_call: TRBV27; j_call: TRBJ1-6; d_call: NA; clone_size: NA; cdr3_aa: CASSPAGRGDSPLHF; cdr3_nt: TGTGCCAGCAGTCCCGCGGGGAGGGGGGATTCACCCCTCCACTTT
v_call: TRBV29-1; j_call: TRBJ1-2; d_call: TRBD1; clone_size: NA; cdr3_aa: CSVGQGDGYGYTF; cdr3_nt: TGCAGCGTCGGACAGGGGGACGGCTATGGCTACACCTTC
v_call: TRBV5-6; j_call: TRBJ1-1; d_call: NA; clone_size: few; cdr3_aa: CASSLAPGAEAFF; cdr3_nt: TGTGCCAGCAGCTTGGCCCCGGGGGCCGAAGCTTTCTTT
v_call: TRBV7-8; j_call: TRBJ2-5; d_call: NA; clone_size: NA; cdr3_aa: CASSHVQGMETQYF; cdr3_nt: TGTGCCAGCAGCCACGTCCAGGGGATGGAGACCCAGTACTTC
v_call: TRBV14; j_call: TRBJ2-7; d_call: TRBD1; clone_size: NA; cdr3_aa: CASSQFARGFFEQYF; cdr3_nt: TGTGCCAGCAGCCAATTTGCCAGGGGGTTTTTCGAGCAGTACTTC
v_call: TRBV11-3; j_call: TRBJ1-6; d_call: NA; clone_size: NA; cdr3_aa: CASRYGDLPLHF; cdr3_nt: TGTGCCAGCCGCTACGGGGACTTGCCCCTCCACTTT
v_call: TRBV9; j_call: TRBJ1-1; d_call: NA; clone_size: NA; cdr3_aa: CASSVGEPGDTEAFF; cdr3_nt: TGTGCCAGCAGCGTAGGAGAGCCAGGAGACACTGAAGCTTTCTTT
v_call: TRBV7-3; j_call: TRBJ2-3; d_call: NA; clone_size: NA; cdr3_aa: CASSLMSASTDTQYF; cdr3_nt: TGTGCCAGCAGCTTAATGAGCGCAAGCACAGATACGCAGTATTTT
v_call: TRBV2; j_call: TRBJ2-5; d_call: NA; clone_size: NA; cdr3_aa: CASSVGTAARTQYF; cdr3_nt: TGTGCCAGCAGTGTAGGGACTGCGGCCCGGACCCAGTACTTC
v_call: TRBV5-1; j_call: TRBJ2-1; d_call: NA; clone_size: NA; cdr3_aa: CASSLEGQSSYNEQFF; cdr3_nt: TGCGCCAGCAGCTTGGAAGGCCAGAGCTCCTACAATGAGCAGTTCTTC
v_call: TRBV24-1; j_call: TRBJ1-1; d_call: NA; clone_size: NA; cdr3_aa: CATRGDSYTEAFF; cdr3_nt: TGTGCCACCAGAGGGGACTCATACACTGAAGCTTTCTTT
v_call: TRBV2; j_call: TRBJ2-5; d_call: NA; clone_size: NA; cdr3_aa: CASRALQQETQYF; cdr3_nt: TGTGCCAGCAGGGCCCTCCAACAAGAGACCCAGTACTTC
v_call: TRBV19; j_call: TRBJ1-2; d_call: NA; clone_size: NA; cdr3_aa: CASSSLPGTGYGYTF; cdr3_nt: TGTGCCAGTAGTTCACTCCCCGGGACCGGCTATGGCTACACCTTC
v_call: TRBV7-8; j_call: TRBJ1-1; d_call: NA; clone_size: NA; cdr3_aa: CASSLAEVASFEAFF; cdr3_nt: TGTGCCAGCAGCTTAGCTGAGGTAGCTAGCTTTGAAGCTTTCTTT
v_call: TRBV6-5; j_call: TRBJ1-2; d_call: NA; clone_size: NA; cdr3_aa: CASSVGVYGYTF; cdr3_nt: TGTGCCAGCAGCGTGGGGGTCTATGGCTACACCTTC
v_call: TRBV3-1/TRBV3-2; j_call: TRBJ1-2; d_call: TRBD1; clone_size: NA; cdr3_aa: CASSQDWGAGGAIYGYTF; cdr3_nt: TGTGCCAGCAGCCAAGATTGGGGGGCAGGGGGCGCGATCTATGGCTACACCTTC
v_call: TRBV4-1; j_call: TRBJ1-1; d_call: NA; clone_size: NA; cdr3_aa: CASSLGTMNTEAFF; cdr3_nt: TGCGCCAGCAGCCTCGGGACCATGAACACTGAAGCTTTCTTT
v_call: TRBV6-5; j_call: TRBJ1-5; d_call: NA; clone_size: NA; cdr3_aa: CASRVGQPNQPQHF; cdr3_nt: TGTGCCAGCAGGGTTGGACAGCCGAATCAGCCCCAGCATTTT
v_call: TRBV7-7; j_call: TRBJ2-3; d_call: TRBD1; clone_size: NA; cdr3_aa: CASSDGTGPTDTQYF; cdr3_nt: TGTGCCAGCAGCGACGGGACAGGGCCCACAGATACGCAGTATTTT
v_call: TRBV27; j_call: TRBJ2-1; d_call: TRBD2; clone_size: NA; cdr3_aa: CASSTRLAAYNEQFF; cdr3_nt: TGTGCCAGCAGTACCCGACTAGCGGCATACAATGAGCAGTTCTTC
v_call: TRBV3-1/TRBV3-2; j_call: TRBJ2-7; d_call: TRBD1; clone_size: NA; cdr3_aa: CASSPGTGYEQYF; cdr3_nt: TGTGCCAGCAGCCCCGGGACAGGATACGAGCAGTACTTC
v_call: TRBV7-3; j_call: TRBJ1-1; d_call: NA; clone_size: NA; cdr3_aa: CASSNTGGTEAFF; cdr3_nt: TGTGCCAGCAGCAACACAGGAGGAACTGAAGCTTTCTTT
v_call: TRBV9; j_call: TRBJ1-5; d_call: TRBD1; clone_size: NA; cdr3_aa: CASSVGSDRGNQPQHF; cdr3_nt: TGTGCCAGCAGCGTAGGGTCGGACAGGGGCAATCAGCCCCAGCATTTT